This entry describes one TCR beta chain. Its target is unknown. This entry comes from a study of identical twins. CDR1 is SGHRS, CDR2 YFSETQ, per germline. Trimming removed 4 bases from V and 0 bases from J, with 13 bases in between. The CDR3 spans 15 residues. MiXCR was run by TCRdb on the 5' RACE reads, yielding one entry per CDR3 protein. The sample shows under 900,000 distinct CDR3 sequences, about 12% of them seen only once. Study-wide points: Beta out-of-frame twin sharing showed a weaker excess. Fewer insertions were carried by abundant cord blood beta clonotypes, but none was seen in memory repertoires. The study found excess low generation probability among twin-shared out-of-frame alpha sequences.

This sample also appeared in a second study, on yellow fever vaccine responses in identical twins. This second study says: Reportedly, twins showed a vaccine T cell response that looked partly convergent and partly personalized.

The receptor was isolated from a woman aged 18-29 years in good health. This sequence joins TRBV5-1 and TRBJ2-5; D remains unclear. Material for sequencing was PBMCs. The CDR3 DNA sequence: TGCGCCAGCAGCCAAGGCTCCGGTGACCAAGAGACCCAGTACTTC. The encoded protein is CASSQGSGDQETQYF.